This TCR beta chain was identified in a study of blood T cell repertoires in COVID-19. On the study more broadly: The analysed material was cDNA or gDNA that came from T cells, B-cell-depleted T cells, or PBMCs.

CDR1 MDHEN and CDR2 SYDVKM come from the germline V gene. The CDR3 totals 15 residues. The V and J ends lost 5 bases and 1 base respectively, with 11 bases between them. Produced via immunoSEQ multiplex PCR; TCRdb's table is partial and in-frame only. Of fewer than 70,000 clones listed, about 87% were seen once; the top ten hold 2% to 2.5%. Sequences were obtained from peripheral blood. This chain uses TRBV28 with TRBJ1-4; no firm D call. The TCR was taken from a human donor in a cohort sampled during active COVID-19. CDR3 in amino acids: CASSPRLGTNEKLFF. In nucleotides, the CDR3 is TGTGCCAGCAGTCCCAGACTGGGAACTAATGAAAAACTGTTTTTT. The variable domain in full, with the rest retrieved from reference TRBV28 and TRBJ1-4, is DVKVTQSSRYLVKRTGEKVFLECVQDMDHENMFWYRQDPGLGLRLIYFSYDVKMKEKGDIPEGYSVSREKKERFSLILESASTNQTSMYLCASSPRLGTNEKLFFGSGTQLSVL.